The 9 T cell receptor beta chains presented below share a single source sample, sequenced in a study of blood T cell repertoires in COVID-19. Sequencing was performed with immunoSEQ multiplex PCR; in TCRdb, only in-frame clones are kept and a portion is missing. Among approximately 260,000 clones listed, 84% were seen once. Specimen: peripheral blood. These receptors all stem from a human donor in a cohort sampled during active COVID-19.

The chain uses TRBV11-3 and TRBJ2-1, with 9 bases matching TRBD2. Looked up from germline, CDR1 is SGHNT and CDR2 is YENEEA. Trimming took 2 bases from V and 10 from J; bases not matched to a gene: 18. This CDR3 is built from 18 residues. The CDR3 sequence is CASSLFIAGGPLVPEQFF. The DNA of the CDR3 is TGTGCCAGCAGCTTATTTATCGCGGGAGGGCCTTTAGTTCCCGAGCAGTTCTTC.

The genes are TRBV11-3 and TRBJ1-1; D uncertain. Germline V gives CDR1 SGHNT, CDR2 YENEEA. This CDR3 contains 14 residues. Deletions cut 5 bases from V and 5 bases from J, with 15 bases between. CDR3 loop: CASSDGGRDTEAFF. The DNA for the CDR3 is TGTGCCAGCAGCGACGGAGGGAGGGATACTGAAGCTTTCTTT. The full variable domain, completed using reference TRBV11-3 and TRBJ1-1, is EAGVVQSPRYKIIEKKQPVAFWCNPISGHNTLYWYLQNLGQGPELLIRYENEEAVDDSQLPKDRFSAERLKGVDSTLKIQPAELGDSAVYLCASSDGGRDTEAFFGQGTRLTVV.

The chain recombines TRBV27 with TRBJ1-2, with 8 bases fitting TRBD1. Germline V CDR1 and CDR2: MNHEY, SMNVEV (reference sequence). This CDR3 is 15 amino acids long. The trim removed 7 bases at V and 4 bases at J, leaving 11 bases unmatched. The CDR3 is CASKSDRGGIYGYTF. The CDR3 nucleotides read TGTGCCAGCAAATCTGACAGGGGAGGTATCTATGGCTACACCTTC.

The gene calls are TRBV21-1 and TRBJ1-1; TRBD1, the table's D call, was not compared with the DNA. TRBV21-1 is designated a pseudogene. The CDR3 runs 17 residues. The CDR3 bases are TGTGCCAGCAGCAAAGTGCGGGACAGGGTGTCTGGCACTGAAGCTTTCTTT. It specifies CASSKVRDRVSGTEAFF.

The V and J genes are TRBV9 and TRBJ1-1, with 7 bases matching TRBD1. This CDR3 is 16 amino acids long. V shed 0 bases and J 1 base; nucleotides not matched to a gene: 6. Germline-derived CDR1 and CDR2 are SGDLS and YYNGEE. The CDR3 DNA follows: TGTGCCAGCAGCGTAGTGGGCAGGGGGGAGAACACTGAAGCTTTCTTT. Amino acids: CASSVVGRGENTEAFF.

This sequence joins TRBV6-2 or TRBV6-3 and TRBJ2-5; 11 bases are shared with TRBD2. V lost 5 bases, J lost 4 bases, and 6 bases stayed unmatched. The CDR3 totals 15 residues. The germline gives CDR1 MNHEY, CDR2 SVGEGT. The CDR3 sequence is CASSLSGREGETQYF. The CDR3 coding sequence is TGTGCCAGCAGTCTTAGCGGGAGGGAAGGAGAGACCCAGTACTTC.

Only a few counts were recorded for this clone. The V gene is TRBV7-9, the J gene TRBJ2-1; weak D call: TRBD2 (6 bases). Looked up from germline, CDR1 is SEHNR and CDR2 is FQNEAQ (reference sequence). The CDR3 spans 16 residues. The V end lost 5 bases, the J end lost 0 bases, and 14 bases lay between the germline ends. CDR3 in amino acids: CASSTPAGYSYNEQFF. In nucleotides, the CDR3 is TGTGCCAGCAGCACCCCAGCGGGCTACTCCTACAATGAGCAGTTCTTC.

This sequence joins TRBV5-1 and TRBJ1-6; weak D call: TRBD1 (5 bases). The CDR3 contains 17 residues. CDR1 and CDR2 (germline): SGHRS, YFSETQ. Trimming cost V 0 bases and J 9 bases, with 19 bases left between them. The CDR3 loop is CASSLEVGGAAASPLHF. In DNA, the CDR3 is TGCGCCAGCAGCTTGGAGGTTGGAGGGGCAGCGGCTTCACCCCTCCACTTT.

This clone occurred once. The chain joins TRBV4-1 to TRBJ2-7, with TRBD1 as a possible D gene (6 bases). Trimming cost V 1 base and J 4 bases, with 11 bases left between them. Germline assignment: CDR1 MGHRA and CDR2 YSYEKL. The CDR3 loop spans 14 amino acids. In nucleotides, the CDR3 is TGCGCCAGCAGCCAAGCCACAGGGACATACGAGCAGTACTTC. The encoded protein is CASSQATGTYEQYF.